This is a list of T cell receptor beta chains from one sample in a study of shared clonotypes between healthy human individuals. Here immunoSEQ multiplex PCR was the method, and the copy in TCRdb shows in-frame clones only, minus some. Found here are approximately 710,000 clones, about 92% of them singletons; the top ten hold approximately 35%. The material sequenced was memory CD8+ T cells from PBMCs. The receptors were sampled from a man younger than 35 in good health. Some clones in this sample may be carry-over from other donors' samples. Both conserved end residues are part of each CDR3. D genes are given only for firm matches. Clone size appears in some rows only: once, few, many, or a class for an expanded clone.

j_gene	abundance	d_gene	v_gene	CDR3nt	CDR3aa
TRBJ1-1	NA	NA	TRBV11-3	TGTGCCAGCAGCTTAGCCTCCTTTCTCGGCTCAGAAGCTTTCTTT	CASSLASFLGSEAFF
TRBJ2-7	NA	TRBD2	TRBV2	TGTGCCAGCAGTTCTAAGACTAGCGGGAGAGTGAATCTGGTTTTC	CASSSKTSGRVNLVF
TRBJ2-1	NA	TRBD2	TRBV9	TGTGCCAGCAGCCCGCCTTGGGGGGGCTCCTACAATGAGCAGTTCTTC	CASSPPWGGSYNEQFF
TRBJ1-2	NA	NA	TRBV27	TGTGCCAGCAGATCTACGAACCGGGACTACTATGGCTACACCTTC	CASRSTNRDYYGYTF
TRBJ2-3	NA	TRBD2	TRBV27	TGTGCCAGTTTTGCTAGCGGGGTCACAGATACGCAGTATTTT	CASFASGVTDTQYF
TRBJ2-1	NA	TRBD1	TRBV7-6	TGTGCCAGCAGCTTAACAGGGGGCTACTACAATGAGCAGTTCTTC	CASSLTGGYYNEQFF
TRBJ1-5	NA	NA	TRBV6-5	TGTGCCAGCAGCCTCGTTGTAGGCAATCAGCCCCAGCATTTT	CASSLVVGNQPQHF
TRBJ1-1	NA	NA	TRBV19	TGTGCCAGTAGTACCCTTTACGAGAACACTGAAGCTTTCTTT	CASSTLYENTEAFF
TRBJ1-1	NA	NA	TRBV10-3	TGTGCCATCGGGGGACGGTTGAACACTGAAGCTTTCTTT	CAIGGRLNTEAFF
TRBJ2-7	NA	TRBD2	TRBV9	TGTGCCAGCAGCCCATCGGGGGGACTCCTGCTTCAGCCCGAGCAGTACTTC	CASSPSGGLLLQPEQYF
TRBJ2-7	NA	NA	TRBV13	TGTGCCAGCAGCAGCAGGGATTCCTACGAGCAGTACTTC	CASSSRDSYEQYF
TRBJ1-3	NA	NA	TRBV13	TGTGCCAGCAGCGACGAAATTACGAGAAACACCATATATTTT	CASSDEITRNTIYF
TRBJ1-1	NA	NA	TRBV5-1	TGCGCCAGCAGCGTCAACAGGAACACTGAAGCTTTCTTT	CASSVNRNTEAFF
TRBJ2-7	NA	NA	TRBV5-8	TGTGCCAGCAGCTTGGCTGGGACGGAACAGTACTTC	CASSLAGTEQYF
TRBJ1-2	NA	NA	TRBV11-2	TGTGCCAGCAGCAGCCGGACAGACTCTAACTATGGCTACACCTTC	CASSSRTDSNYGYTF
TRBJ2-7	NA	NA	TRBV4-1	TGCGCCAGCAGCCTTCTGTTAGCGGACGAGCAGTACTTC	CASSLLLADEQYF
TRBJ2-3	NA	NA	TRBV5-6	TGTGCCAGCAGCTCCGGGGTCCCAGATACGCAGTATTTT	CASSSGVPDTQYF
TRBJ2-1	NA	NA	TRBV30	TGTGCCTGGGGTTCAGGGGCCGGCTCCTACAATGAGCAGTTCTTC	CAWGSGAGSYNEQFF
TRBJ2-1	NA	NA	TRBV4-3	TGCGCCAGCAGCCAGAAGGGAGACAGATACAATGAGCAGTTCTTC	CASSQKGDRYNEQFF
TRBJ2-7	once	NA	TRBV19	TGTGCCACCTTGGGGGGTGAACGCGAGCAGTACTTC	CATLGGEREQYF
TRBJ2-2	NA	TRBD1	TRBV13	TGTGCCAGCAGCTCCTCGGAGACAGGGGGCGTCGGGGAGCTGTTTTTT	CASSSSETGGVGELFF
TRBJ2-3	NA	NA	TRBV9	TGTGCCAGCAGCCCCCAAGGGGCCAGGACAGATACGCAGTATTTT	CASSPQGARTDTQYF
TRBJ2-2	NA	NA	TRBV19	TGTGCCAGTACCAGTCTGTGGGGGAACACCGGGGAGCTGTTTTTT	CASTSLWGNTGELFF
TRBJ2-5	NA	NA	TRBV7-6	TGTGCCAGCAGAAAAGACAGGAGGCTGGAAGAGACCCAGTACTTC	CASRKDRRLEETQYF
TRBJ2-7	NA	TRBD2	TRBV28	TGTGCCAGCAGTTTAAGGCGGGAGGGCCCTTACGAGCAGTACTTC	CASSLRREGPYEQYF
TRBJ2-1	NA	NA	TRBV6-5	TGTGCCAGCAGTTACTCGCTAGTCGGAAATGAGCAGTTCTTC	CASSYSLVGNEQFF
TRBJ1-2	NA	TRBD1	TRBV13	TGTGCCAGCAGCCTGGAGGGGACAGGGGGCTCCGGGGGCGGCTACACCTTC	CASSLEGTGGSGGGYTF
TRBJ1-1	few	NA	TRBV7-2	TGTGCCAGCAGCTTAGTTAATACGCACACTGAAGCTTTCTTT	CASSLVNTHTEAFF
TRBJ2-2	NA	NA	TRBV9	TGTGCCAGCAGCGTAGGGCTAGGGAAGACATCGGCCGGGGAGCTGTTTTTT	CASSVGLGKTSAGELFF
TRBJ2-2	NA	NA	TRBV9	TGTGCCAGCAGCGTAGGACAATCCGGGGAGCTGTTTTTT	CASSVGQSGELFF
TRBJ1-1	NA	NA	TRBV6-1	TGTGCCAGCAGTGATTTAGGTAACACTGAAGCTTTCTTT	CASSDLGNTEAFF
TRBJ1-1	NA	TRBD1	TRBV7-9	TGTGCCAGCACGGAACTCAGGACAGGGGGCACTGAAGCTTTCTTT	CASTELRTGGTEAFF
TRBJ1-1	NA	NA	TRBV4-1	TGCGCCAGCGGCAAATCATCAGGGATGAACACTGAAGCTTTCTTT	CASGKSSGMNTEAFF
TRBJ1-1	NA	TRBD1	TRBV27	TGTGCCAGCAGTCCACAAGGACAGGGAAAAGCTGAAGCTTTCTTT	CASSPQGQGKAEAFF
TRBJ2-2	NA	TRBD2	TRBV7-3	TGTGCCAGCAGCCCCACATCCGGACTAGCGGGAGCAACGAACACCGGGGAGCTGTTTTTT	CASSPTSGLAGATNTGELFF
TRBJ1-5	few	NA	TRBV15	TGTGCCACCAGCAAACGGGGTCAGCCCCAGCATTTT	CATSKRGQPQHF
TRBJ2-3	NA	TRBD2	TRBV28	TGTGCCAGCAGCCGGCTAGCGGGAGGGCTGGCGGATACGCAGTATTTT	CASSRLAGGLADTQYF
TRBJ2-7	NA	NA	TRBV2	TGTGCCAGCAGTGGAGACTTGAGATTATACGAGCAGTACTTC	CASSGDLRLYEQYF
TRBJ2-7	once	TRBD2	TRBV27	TGTGCCAGCATCGGACTAGCGGGTGCCTACGAGCAGTACTTC	CASIGLAGAYEQYF
TRBJ2-2	NA	NA	TRBV15	TGTGCCACCAGCAGAAACAGGAACACCGGGGAGCTGTTTTTT	CATSRNRNTGELFF
TRBJ2-3	NA	NA	TRBV6-5	TGTGCCAGCAGTGTGACCGGGGACAAGGATACGCAGTATTTT	CASSVTGDKDTQYF
TRBJ2-5	NA	NA	TRBV6-1	TGTGCCAGCAGTGAACAGGTCTTGAAGACCCAGTACTTC	CASSEQVLKTQYF
TRBJ1-1	NA	NA	TRBV28	TGTGCCAGCAGTTCCTACACGCCCGGAGCTTTCTTT	CASSSYTPGAFF
TRBJ2-1	NA	NA	TRBV9	TGTGCCAGCAGCGTAGGGTTCCGGGGTGGGGGTGAGCAGTTCTTC	CASSVGFRGGGEQFF
TRBJ1-1	NA	NA	TRBV28	TGTGCCAGCAGTTTACGCAGCCGGGGGCAGAACACTGAAGCTTTCTTT	CASSLRSRGQNTEAFF
TRBJ1-1	NA	NA	TRBV10-3	TGTGCCATCAGTAACCACCAGGACAGAGGGAACACTGAAGCTTTCTTT	CAISNHQDRGNTEAFF
TRBJ2-4	NA	TRBD2	TRBV27	TGTGCCAGCCGAGGAGGACTAGCGGGAGGTCTCGGACAGATTAGCCAAAAAGGTAAGGGCTGGCACTTC	CASRGGLAGGLGQISQKGKGWHF
TRBJ2-7	NA	NA	TRBV28	TGTGCCAGCAGCATTGTAGGCCCCTCATCCTACGAGCAGTACTTC	CASSIVGPSSYEQYF
TRBJ2-5	NA	NA	TRBV6-5	TGTGCCAGCAGTTACTCCCATGAGGCGGACTTAGAGACCCAGTACTTC	CASSYSHEADLETQYF
TRBJ2-6	NA	TRBD1	TRBV27	TGTGCCAGCAGTACACAAGGGACAGAGACTGGGGCCAACGTCCTGACTTTC	CASSTQGTETGANVLTF
TRBJ1-4	NA	NA	TRBV30	TGTGCCTGGAGTGTAGGTCCAACTAATGAAAAACTGTTTTTT	CAWSVGPTNEKLFF
TRBJ2-3	many	NA	TRBV18	TGTGCCAGCTCACCCGGGGATACGCAGTATTTT	CASSPGDTQYF